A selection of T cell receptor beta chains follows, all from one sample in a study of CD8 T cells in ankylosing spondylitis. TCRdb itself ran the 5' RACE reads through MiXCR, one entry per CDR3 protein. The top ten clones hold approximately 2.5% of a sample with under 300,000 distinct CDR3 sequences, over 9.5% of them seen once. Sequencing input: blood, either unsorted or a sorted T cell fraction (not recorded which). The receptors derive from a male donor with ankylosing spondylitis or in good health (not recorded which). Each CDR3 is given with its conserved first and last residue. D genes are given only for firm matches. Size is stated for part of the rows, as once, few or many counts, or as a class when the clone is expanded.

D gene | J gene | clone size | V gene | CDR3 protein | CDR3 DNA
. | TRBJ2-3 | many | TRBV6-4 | CASSDSRGTDTQYF | TGTGCCAGCAGTGACTCCAGGGGCACAGATACGCAGTATTTT
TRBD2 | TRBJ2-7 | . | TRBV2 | CASSLRTSGNSEQYF | TGTGCCAGCAGCCTCCGGACTAGCGGGAACTCCGAGCAGTACTTC
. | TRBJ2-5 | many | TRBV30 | CAWDGLVAEETQYF | TGTGCCTGGGACGGCTTGGTAGCGGAAGAGACCCAGTACTTC
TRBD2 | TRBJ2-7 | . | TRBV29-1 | CSVEWGGSYEQYF | TGCAGCGTTGAATGGGGGGGATCCTACGAGCAGTACTTC
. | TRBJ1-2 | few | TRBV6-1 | CASSPPGGEYYGYTF | TGTGCCAGCAGTCCGCCCGGGGGGGAATACTATGGCTACACCTTC
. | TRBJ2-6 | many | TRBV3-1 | CASSVGDSPSGANVLTF | TGTGCCAGCAGCGTTGGGGACTCACCCTCTGGGGCCAACGTCCTGACTTTC
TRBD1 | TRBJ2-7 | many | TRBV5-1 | CASSRDSAYEQYF | TGCGCCAGTTCCCGGGACAGCGCCTACGAGCAGTACTTC
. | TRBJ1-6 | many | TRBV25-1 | CASSEYPPNSPLHF | TGTGCCAGCAGTGAATATCCACCCAATTCACCCCTCCACTTT
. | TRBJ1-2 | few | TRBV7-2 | CASSLEGGPALGYTF | TGTGCCAGCAGCTTAGAAGGGGGGCCGGCGCTTGGCTACACCTTC
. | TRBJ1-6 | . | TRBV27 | CASSLSGDWGWTPLHF | TGTGCCAGCAGTCTCTCGGGTGACTGGGGGTGGACACCCCTCCACTTT
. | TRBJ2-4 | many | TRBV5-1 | CASSPIPGKDIQYF | TGCGCCAGCAGCCCCATCCCGGGGAAAGACATTCAGTACTTC
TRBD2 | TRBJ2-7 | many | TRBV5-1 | CASSSGSGGLSSYEQYF | TGCGCCAGCAGCTCGGGTAGCGGGGGCCTTTCATCCTACGAGCAGTACTTC
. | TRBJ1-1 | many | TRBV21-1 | CASGDLPRVNTEAFF | TGTGCCAGCGGGGACCTACCGCGAGTTAACACTGAAGCTTTCTTT
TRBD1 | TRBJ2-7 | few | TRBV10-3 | CAISAGTDEQYF | TGTGCCATCAGTGCGGGGACAGACGAGCAGTACTTC
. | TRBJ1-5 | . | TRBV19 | CASSVFGTTNQPQHF | TGTGCCAGTAGTGTCTTCGGGACAACGAATCAGCCCCAGCATTTT
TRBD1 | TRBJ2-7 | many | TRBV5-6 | CASSPDRGVNEQYF | TGTGCCAGCAGCCCGGACAGGGGCGTGAACGAGCAGTACTTC
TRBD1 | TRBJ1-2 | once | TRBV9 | CASSAGTAASINYGYTF | TGTGCCAGCAGCGCCGGGACAGCTGCTTCCATTAACTATGGCTACACCTTC
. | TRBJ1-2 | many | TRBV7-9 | CASSQPATGSDGYTF | TGTGCCAGCAGTCAACCGGCCACAGGGAGCGATGGCTACACCTTC
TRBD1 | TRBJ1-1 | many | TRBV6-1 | CASSQTTGLRNTEAFF | TGTGCCAGCAGTCAAACGACAGGGTTAAGGAACACTGAAGCTTTCTTT
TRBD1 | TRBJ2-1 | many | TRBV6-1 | CASGEGQSYEQFF | TGTGCCAGTGGCGAGGGACAGTCCTATGAGCAGTTCTTC
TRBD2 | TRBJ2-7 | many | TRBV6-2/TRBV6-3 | CASRTGLAGGFYEQYF | TGTGCCAGCAGGACCGGACTAGCGGGAGGTTTTTACGAGCAGTACTTC
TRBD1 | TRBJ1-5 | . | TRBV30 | CAWSVQGHQPQHF | TGTGCCTGGAGTGTACAGGGGCATCAGCCCCAGCATTTT
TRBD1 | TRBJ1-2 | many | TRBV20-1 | CSARGGQASNF | TGCAGTGCTAGAGGCGGACAGGCGTCAAACTTC
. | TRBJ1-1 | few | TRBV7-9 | CASSLAGWTEAFF | TGTGCCAGCAGCTTAGCGGGTTGGACTGAAGCTTTCTTT
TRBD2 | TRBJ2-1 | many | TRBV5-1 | CASSWGPGGTNNEQFF | TGCGCCAGCAGCTGGGGACCGGGGGGAACTAACAATGAGCAGTTCTTC
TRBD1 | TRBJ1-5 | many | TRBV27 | CASSWTGGQPQHF | TGTGCCAGCAGTTGGACAGGGGGGCAGCCCCAGCATTTT
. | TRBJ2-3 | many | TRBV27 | CASSLYPGASTDTQYF | TGTGCCAGCAGTTTATATCCTGGGGCCTCTACGGATACGCAGTATTTT
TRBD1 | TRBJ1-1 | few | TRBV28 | CASSFEKGAGTEAFF | TGTGCCAGCAGTTTCGAGAAGGGGGCAGGTACTGAAGCTTTCTTT
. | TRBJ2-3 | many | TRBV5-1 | CASSPGHPSTDTQYF | TGCGCCAGCAGCCCGGGACACCCTAGCACAGATACGCAGTATTTT
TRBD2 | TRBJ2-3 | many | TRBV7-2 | CASSALSGAVTDTQYF | TGTGCCAGCAGCGCCCTTAGCGGGGCTGTCACAGATACGCAGTATTTT
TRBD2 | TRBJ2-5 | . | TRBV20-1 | CSARDPLAGLGRETQYF | TGCAGTGCTAGAGATCCCCTAGCGGGGCTGGGCAGGGAGACCCAGTACTTC
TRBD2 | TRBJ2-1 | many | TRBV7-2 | CASSPSGRAYNEQFF | TGTGCCAGCAGCCCTAGCGGGAGGGCCTACAATGAGCAGTTCTTC
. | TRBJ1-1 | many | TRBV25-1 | CASSHGPSGAFF | TGTGCCAGCAGCCACGGACCAAGCGGAGCTTTCTTT
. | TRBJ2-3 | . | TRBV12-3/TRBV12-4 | CASSPPERSTDTQYF | TGTGCCAGCAGCCCGCCGGAGCGGTCCACAGATACGCAGTATTTT
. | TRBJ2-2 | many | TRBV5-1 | CASSNYYSLPGTGELFF | TGCGCCAGCAGCAATTACTACTCTCTTCCCGGAACCGGGGAGCTGTTTTTT
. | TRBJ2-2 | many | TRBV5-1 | CASSLYVGTGELFF | TGCGCCAGCAGCTTGTACGTAGGCACCGGGGAGCTGTTTTTT
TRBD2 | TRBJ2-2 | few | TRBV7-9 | CASSSGLAGNTGELFF | TGTGCCAGCAGCTCAGGACTAGCGGGGAACACCGGGGAGCTGTTTTTT
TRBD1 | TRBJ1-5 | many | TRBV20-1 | CSARRTGGNDQPQHF | TGCAGTGCTAGGCGGACAGGGGGCAACGATCAGCCCCAGCATTTT
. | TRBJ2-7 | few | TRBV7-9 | CASSLNTGGNEQYF | TGTGCCAGCAGCTTGAACACAGGCGGCAACGAGCAGTACTTC
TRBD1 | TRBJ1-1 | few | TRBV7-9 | CASSLEGQTNTEAFF | TGTGCCAGCAGCTTAGAGGGACAGACGAACACTGAAGCTTTCTTT
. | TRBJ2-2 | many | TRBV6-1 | CASRSDITGELFF | TGTGCCAGCCGCTCGGACATCACCGGGGAGCTGTTTTTT
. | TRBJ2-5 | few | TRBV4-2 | CASSFVPKGETQYF | TGTGCCAGCAGCTTTGTCCCGAAGGGAGAGACCCAGTACTTC
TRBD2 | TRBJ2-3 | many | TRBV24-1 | CATSESGRTDTQYF | TGTGCCACCAGTGAAAGCGGGAGGACAGATACGCAGTATTTT
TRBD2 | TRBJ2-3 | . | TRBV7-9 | CASSLARGAPDTQYF | TGTGCCAGCAGCTTGGCGCGGGGGGCCCCAGATACGCAGTATTTT
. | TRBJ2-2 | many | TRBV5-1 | CASSLSGPGELFF | TGCGCCAGCAGCTTGTCAGGGCCCGGGGAGCTGTTTTTT
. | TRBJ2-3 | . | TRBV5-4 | CASSPATVSTDTQYF | TGTGCCAGCAGCCCAGCCACCGTTAGCACAGATACGCAGTATTTT
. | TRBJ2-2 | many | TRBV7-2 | CASGLEVGGELFF | TGTGCCAGCGGCCTCGAAGTCGGCGGGGAGCTGTTTTTT
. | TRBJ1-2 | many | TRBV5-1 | CASSFGTLHYGYTF | TGCGCCAGCAGCTTCGGGACACTTCACTATGGCTACACCTTC
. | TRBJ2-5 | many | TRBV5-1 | CASSWGPDAAETQYF | TGCGCCAGCAGCTGGGGGCCGGACGCTGCAGAGACCCAGTACTTC
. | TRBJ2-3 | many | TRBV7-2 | CASSFPAGGTDTQYF | TGTGCCAGCAGCTTCCCAGCGGGCGGCACAGATACGCAGTATTTT
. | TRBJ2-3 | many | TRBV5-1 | CASSLGEGVSTDTQYF | TGCGCCAGCAGCTTGGGCGAGGGGGTGAGCACAGATACGCAGTATTTT
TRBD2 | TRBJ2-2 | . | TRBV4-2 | CASSQDRGGAGELFF | TGTGCCAGCAGCCAAGACCGCGGGGGGGCCGGGGAGCTGTTTTTT
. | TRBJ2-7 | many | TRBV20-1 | CSARGETVIYEQYF | TGCAGTGCTAGGGGTGAGACAGTTATCTACGAGCAGTACTTC
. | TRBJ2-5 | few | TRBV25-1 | CASSEYTTGGRETQYF | TGTGCCAGCAGTGAATATACTACTGGGGGGCGAGAGACCCAGTACTTC